Listed below are T cell receptor beta chains from one sample, sequenced in a study of shared clonotypes between healthy human individuals. Method: immunoSEQ multiplex PCR; TCRdb's copy keeps in-frame clones and lacks some. Of hundreds of thousands of clones in the sample, approximately 95% are singletons; the top ten hold around 0.11%. Sequenced input: naive CD8+ T cells sorted from blood. These receptors were taken from a woman aged 30 to 39 in good health. CDR3s leave out the opening cysteine and the closing phenylalanine or tryptophan. The D gene is left open where the match is weak.

j_gene: TRBJ2-7; v_gene: TRBV27; d_gene: TRBD2; CDR3aa: ASSSSGSHEQY
j_gene: TRBJ2-7; v_gene: TRBV28; d_gene: -; CDR3aa: ASSFLYEQY
j_gene: TRBJ1-1; v_gene: TRBV6-1; d_gene: -; CDR3aa: ASSEATGWNTEAF
j_gene: TRBJ2-3; v_gene: TRBV15; d_gene: -; CDR3aa: ATSVRGAPDTQY
j_gene: TRBJ2-1; v_gene: TRBV9; d_gene: TRBD2; CDR3aa: ASSEDSGTAYNEQF
j_gene: TRBJ2-7; v_gene: TRBV10-2; d_gene: -; CDR3aa: ASAQYYEQY
j_gene: TRBJ2-7; v_gene: TRBV6-1; d_gene: TRBD1; CDR3aa: ASSEARAGGHYEQY
j_gene: TRBJ2-7; v_gene: TRBV4-2; d_gene: -; CDR3aa: ASSQARGYEQY
j_gene: TRBJ2-1; v_gene: TRBV28; d_gene: TRBD2; CDR3aa: ASSFSLAGNEQF
j_gene: TRBJ2-7; v_gene: TRBV11-2; d_gene: TRBD2; CDR3aa: ASSAVGAGVRDEQY
j_gene: TRBJ2-7; v_gene: TRBV10-2; d_gene: -; CDR3aa: ASSVGSAYEQY